The rows below give T cell receptor beta chains drawn from one sample of a study of T cell repertoires in cytomegalovirus infection. TCRdb independently ran MiXCR on the reads; one entry per CDR3 protein. This repertoire shows 450,000 to 600,000 distinct CDR3 sequences, around 11% found once; its top ten account for roughly 10%. Sequenced sample: PBMCs. The receptors stem from a human donor in good health (CMV status not recorded). Some clones in this sample may be carry-over from other donors' samples. Each CDR3 is given with its conserved first and last residue. D genes are given only for firm matches. The size field is filled for only some rows; it gives once, few, many or a size class.

>many|TRBV27|TRBJ2-7|TRBD2
CASTRAGGSHEQYF
TGTGCCAGCACTCGAGCGGGAGGATCCCACGAGCAGTACTTC
>many|TRBV28|TRBJ1-5|-
CASSLGVRQPQHF
TGTGCCAGCAGTTTAGGGGTTCGACAGCCCCAGCATTTT
>-|TRBV20-1|TRBJ2-1|-
CSASETGTVGYNEQFF
TGCAGTGCTAGCGAAACCGGGACGGTAGGTTACAATGAGCAGTTCTTC
>-|TRBV14|TRBJ2-5|TRBD2
CASSQDWREQTQYF
TGTGCCAGCAGCCAAGACTGGCGGGAGCAGACCCAGTACTTC
>-|TRBV5-1|TRBJ1-1|TRBD1
CASTGDRRNTEAFF
TGCGCCAGCACGGGGGACAGGAGGAACACTGAAGCTTTCTTT
>many|TRBV4-1|TRBJ2-1|TRBD2
CASSQGRLAGDEQFF
TGCGCCAGCAGCCAAGGGAGACTAGCGGGAGATGAGCAGTTCTTC
>many|TRBV7-2|TRBJ2-2|TRBD1
CASSRDRGETGELFF
TGTGCCAGCAGCCGGGACAGGGGAGAAACCGGGGAGCTGTTTTTT
>many|TRBV28|TRBJ2-6|-
CASSSRVGQLLSGANVLTF
TGTGCCAGCAGTTCCAGGGTCGGACAGCTTTTGTCTGGGGCCAACGTCCTGACTTTC
>many|TRBV6-6|TRBJ2-1|TRBD2
CASRWTSEGGGEQFF
TGTGCCAGCAGATGGACTAGCGAGGGGGGCGGTGAGCAGTTCTTC
>-|TRBV15|TRBJ1-6|-
CATSRDQSDSPLHF
TGTGCCACCAGCAGAGACCAGTCCGATTCACCCCTCCACTTT
>many|TRBV7-9|TRBJ1-2|-
CASSSDSPLDYGYTF
TGTGCCAGCAGTTCGGACAGTCCCTTGGACTATGGCTACACCTTC
>many|TRBV6-2/TRBV6-3|TRBJ1-1|-
CASSYSSAGSEAFF
TGTGCCAGCAGTTACTCGAGCGCGGGTTCTGAAGCTTTCTTT
>many|TRBV7-2|TRBJ2-6|-
CASSAHPTEIYSGANVLTF
TGTGCCAGCAGCGCCCACCCCACTGAGATATATTCTGGGGCCAACGTCCTGACTTTC
>many|TRBV14|TRBJ2-1|-
CASSQRGEFRIF
TGTGCCAGCAGCCAGAGGGGGGAGTTTAGGATCTTC
>few|TRBV3-1|TRBJ2-2|-
CASSHPWTENTGELFF
TGTGCCAGCAGCCATCCGTGGACGGAAAACACCGGGGAGCTGTTTTTT
>few|TRBV4-2|TRBJ2-3|TRBD1
CASSRLGGLTGTGTDTQYF
TGTGCCAGCAGCCGCTTGGGCGGTCTGACCGGGACAGGGACAGATACGCAGTATTTT
>many|TRBV6-5|TRBJ1-3|-
CASHRDSGNTIYF
TGTGCCAGTCATAGAGACTCGGGAAACACCATATATTTT
>many|TRBV6-6|TRBJ2-7|-
CASSEGHLVSYEQYF
TGTGCCAGCAGTGAGGGACATCTCGTATCCTACGAGCAGTACTTC
>many|TRBV7-2|TRBJ2-3|TRBD2
CASSSRTSGKVYTQYF
TGTGCCAGCAGCTCACGGACTAGCGGGAAGGTATATACGCAGTATTTT
>many|TRBV28|TRBJ1-2|-
CASSSGRYGYTF
TGTGCCAGCAGTTCGGGGAGATATGGCTACACCTTC
>few|TRBV2|TRBJ2-2|TRBD1
CASRGQGGTGELFF
TGTGCCAGCCGAGGACAGGGAGGCACCGGGGAGCTGTTTTTT
>many|TRBV19|TRBJ1-6|TRBD1
CASRPGTGGNSPLHF
TGTGCCAGTAGACCCGGGACAGGAGGCAATTCACCCCTCCACTTT
>many|TRBV15|TRBJ1-1|TRBD1
CATSRPRDRVKTEAFF
TGTGCCACCAGCAGACCCCGGGACAGGGTGAAAACTGAAGCTTTCTTT
>many|TRBV28|TRBJ2-7|-
CASSTPGRSYEQYF
TGTGCCAGCAGTACACCCGGGAGATCCTACGAGCAGTACTTC
>many|TRBV7-3|TRBJ2-3|TRBD1
CASSVTGQGADTQYF
TGTGCCAGCAGCGTTACGGGACAGGGGGCAGATACGCAGTATTTT
>few|TRBV19|TRBJ1-1|-
CASSHGRRDTEAFF
TGTGCCAGTAGTCACGGGAGACGGGACACTGAAGCTTTCTTT
>many|TRBV20-1|TRBJ1-1|TRBD1
CSARTGVKAEAFF
TGCAGTGCTAGAACAGGGGTGAAGGCTGAAGCTTTCTTT
>many|TRBV6-5|TRBJ1-1|-
CASSLSTYETEAFF
TGTGCCAGCAGTCTGTCCACGTATGAGACTGAAGCTTTCTTT
>-|TRBV11-3|TRBJ2-2|-
CASSSGTESGELFF
TGTGCCAGCAGCAGCGGGACAGAGAGCGGGGAGCTGTTTTTT
>many|TRBV19|TRBJ1-5|-
CASSRLFGDQPQHF
TGTGCCAGTAGTCGATTATTCGGGGATCAGCCCCAGCATTTT
>-|TRBV20-1|TRBJ1-1|-
CSARDPDLEAFF
TGCAGTGCTAGAGACCCAGACCTCGAAGCTTTCTTT
>-|TRBV18|TRBJ1-5|-
CASSSLPGARNQPQHF
TGTGCCAGCTCATCGCTTCCGGGGGCCAGGAATCAGCCCCAGCATTTT
>few|TRBV6-6|TRBJ2-7|-
CASTEGFSYEQYF
TGTGCCAGCACCGAGGGATTTTCCTACGAGCAGTACTTC
>-|TRBV29-1|TRBJ2-5|-
CSVEDHGRQETQYF
TGCAGCGTTGAAGATCATGGCAGGCAAGAGACCCAGTACTTC
>many|TRBV5-1|TRBJ2-3|TRBD2
CASSQGLAGDTQYF
TGCGCCAGCAGCCAAGGACTAGCGGGAGATACGCAGTATTTT
>-|TRBV5-6|TRBJ2-7|-
CASSEERRRFAGSDEQYF
TGTGCCAGCAGCGAGGAGCGCAGGAGGTTTGCGGGCTCGGACGAGCAGTACTTC
>few|TRBV5-4|TRBJ1-6|TRBD1
CASSLAQGARMKSINSPLHF
TGTGCCAGCAGCTTGGCCCAGGGGGCGAGGATGAAGTCCATAAATTCACCCCTCCACTTT
>many|TRBV14|TRBJ2-7|-
CASSQRAGSSYEQYF
TGTGCCAGCAGCCAACGGGCAGGGAGCTCCTACGAGCAGTACTTC
>-|TRBV2|TRBJ1-1|TRBD1
CASSEMTKGAYAAEAFF
TGTGCCAGCAGTGAAATGACTAAGGGGGCCTACGCTGCTGAAGCTTTCTTT
>many|TRBV6-1|TRBJ2-1|TRBD1
CASSTGTGGHEQFF
TGTGCCAGCAGCACCGGGACAGGGGGCCATGAGCAGTTCTTC
>-|TRBV7-6|TRBJ2-5|TRBD1
CASSSGQGIAETQYF
TGTGCCAGCAGCTCAGGACAGGGGATTGCGGAGACCCAGTACTTC
>many|TRBV12-3/TRBV12-4|TRBJ1-3|-
CASSFQWGNTIYF
TGTGCCAGCAGTTTTCAGTGGGGAAACACCATATATTTT